This T cell receptor (beta chain) was recorded in a study of technical replicates of blood from a few donors. Sequenced by immunoSEQ multiplex PCR; TCRdb stores in-frame clones only, minus some. This table has around 76,000 clones, nearly 99% appearing once. The length of the CDR3 is 13 residues. V was trimmed by 3 bases and J by 2 bases, leaving 8 bases between them. CDR1 and CDR2 from the germline V gene are LNHDA and SQIVND (reference sequence). Sequencing was performed on T cells isolated from PBMCs. This TCR was sampled from a human donor in good health. V usage is TRBV19 and J usage is TRBJ2-7; D is unclear. This CDR3 is CASSMTPPYEQYF. In nucleotides, the CDR3 is TGTGCCAGTAGTATGACACCTCCCTACGAGCAGTACTTC.